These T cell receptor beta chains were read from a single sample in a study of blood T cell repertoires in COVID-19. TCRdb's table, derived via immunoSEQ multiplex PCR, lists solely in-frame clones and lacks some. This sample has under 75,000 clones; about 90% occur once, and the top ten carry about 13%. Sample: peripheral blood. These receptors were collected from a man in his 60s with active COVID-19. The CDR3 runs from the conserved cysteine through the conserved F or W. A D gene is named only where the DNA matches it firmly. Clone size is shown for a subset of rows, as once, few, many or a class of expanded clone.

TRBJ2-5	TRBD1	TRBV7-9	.	TGTGCCAGCAGCCAGAACCGGGACAGGGTATGGCCCGGCCAAGAGACCCAGTACTTC	CASSQNRDRVWPGQETQYF
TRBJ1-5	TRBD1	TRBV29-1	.	TGCAGCGCACGAGACAGGGGCGATCAGCCCCAGCATTTT	CSARDRGDQPQHF
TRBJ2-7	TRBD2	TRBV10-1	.	TGCGCCAGCAGTGAGTCTGGGCTAGCGGGGGGCGAGCAGTACTTC	CASSESGLAGGEQYF
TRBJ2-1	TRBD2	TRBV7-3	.	TGTGCCAGCAGCCAGACTAGCGGGAGGTTTGATGAGCAGTTCTTC	CASSQTSGRFDEQFF
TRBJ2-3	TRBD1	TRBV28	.	TGTGCCAGCAGTTTAGGACAGGGTAGGCAGTATTTT	CASSLGQGRQYF
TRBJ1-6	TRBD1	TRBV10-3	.	TGTGCCATCAGTGAGGGGGACAGGGGGCAGTGGGCACCCCTCCACTTT	CAISEGDRGQWAPLHF
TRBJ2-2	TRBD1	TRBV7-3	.	TGTGCCAGCAGCCCTCGACAGGGTACCGGGGAGCTGTTTTTT	CASSPRQGTGELFF
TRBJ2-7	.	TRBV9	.	TGTGCCAGCAGCGGAGGGGGGGAGAGGGAGCAGTACTTC	CASSGGGEREQYF
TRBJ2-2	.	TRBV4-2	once	TGTGCCAGCAGCCCCTTTAGCGGGAACACCGGGGAGCTGTTTTTT	CASSPFSGNTGELFF
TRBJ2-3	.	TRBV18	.	TGTGCCAGCTCACCGACCGGGGCGGGACTAGATACGCAGTATTTT	CASSPTGAGLDTQYF
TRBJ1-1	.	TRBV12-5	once	TGTGCTAGTGGTTTGGTATTGGGGAGGACCACTGAAGCTTTCTTT	CASGLVLGRTTEAFF
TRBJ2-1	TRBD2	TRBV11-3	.	TGTGCCAGCAGCTTCGGCGGGGGGACGTACAATGAGCAGTTCTTC	CASSFGGGTYNEQFF
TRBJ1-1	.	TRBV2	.	TGTGCCAGCAGCTGGACAGAAGCAAACACTGAAGCTTTCTTT	CASSWTEANTEAFF
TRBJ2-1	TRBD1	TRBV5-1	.	TGCGCCAGCAGCCGACAGGGGGAATACAATGAGCAGTTCTTC	CASSRQGEYNEQFF
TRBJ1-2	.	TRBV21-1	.	TGTGCCAGCAGCCTACGTCGTAATCCAGGGGGTTACTATGGCTACACCTTC	CASSLRRNPGGYYGYTF
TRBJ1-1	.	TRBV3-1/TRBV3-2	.	TGTGCCAGCAGCCAAAGGACAGTAAACACTGAAGCTTTCTTT	CASSQRTVNTEAFF
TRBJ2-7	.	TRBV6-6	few	TGTGCCAGCAGTTACTCCAGCGAGCAGTACTTC	CASSYSSEQYF
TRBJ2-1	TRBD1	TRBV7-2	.	TGTGCCAGCAGCTCCCGACAGGGCCAAGTTTACAATGAGCAGTTCTTC	CASSSRQGQVYNEQFF
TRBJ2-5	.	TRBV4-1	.	TGCGCCAGCAGCCAGAGCGGGGGGACAGGGGTAGAGACCCAGTACTTC	CASSQSGGTGVETQYF
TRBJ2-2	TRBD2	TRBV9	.	TGTGCCAGCAGACGGGGGGTGTCGAACACCGGGGAGCTGTTTTTT	CASRRGVSNTGELFF
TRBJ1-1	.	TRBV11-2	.	TGTGCCAGCAGCTTACCCCAGGTGGGCACTGAAGCTTTCTTT	CASSLPQVGTEAFF